This paragraph covers one T cell receptor beta chain sequence. Its antigen target is currently unknown. The sample holds no much larger clone one base away, and base qualities are not on file. TCR beta VDJ combination and CDR3 sequence profiling used genomic DNA as the template. An Illumina HiSeq 2000 was the platform used for TCR repertoire sequencing. Processing in the source paper ran as follows. Repertoires were assessed using TRBV/TRBJ rearrangement plots, CDR3 size and DJ length profiles, and Simpson's diversity index. The most abundant DNA sequence in the deep sequencing data was taken as the immunodominant clone. CDR3 amino acid sequences were screened for sharing across subjects and were compared with published repertoires and the VDJdb database. In TCRdb, the public reads were trimmed at Q25 with fastp and aligned with MiXCR, with productive beta chains retained. Rows are unified per CDR3 protein, each entry keeping the most common DNA and genes. What appears here as the V and J calls and clone size reflects TCRdb's work, not the paper's. This sample holds about 40,000 distinct CDR3 sequences; less than 65% were observed only once. The ten largest clones represent roughly three fifths of the sample.

This sample stems from a study of CD8+CD57+ T cells in acquired aplastic anemia (dated by TCRdb to 2016 to 2019). Describing the broader study: Extracted DNA from sorted CD4+ and CD8+ cells averaged 3.2 ug, ranging from roughly 0.19 to 27.4 ug. CD8+CD57+ expansion was defined as a frequency above the mean frequency observed in healthy subjects.

From a lookup of the germline V gene (reference sequence), CDR1 and CDR2 are LNHDA and SQIVND. There are 15 amino acids in the CDR3, from cysteine to phenylalanine inclusive. Just the 45-base CDR3 DNA is kept, in frame starting at base 1. V loses 5 bases of germline sequence and J loses 3 bases, and the interval between the two ends is 14 bases. The patients picked for sequencing were ones in whom flow cytometry had shown an expansion of CD8+CD57+ cells. Every patient had a diagnosis of severe acquired aplastic anemia based on International Study of Aplastic Anemia and Agranulocytosis and Camitta criteria. At the time blood was sampled, none of the patients had received any therapy. In this study, sorted CD4+ and CD8+ T cells from the blood of healthy subjects and of severe aplastic anemia patients had their TCR repertoires deep-sequenced. Patients were enrolled under clinicaltrials.gov protocols 00001620, 01623167, 00001397, 00071045, 00081523 and 00961064 in the USA. Ficoll-Paque density gradient centrifugation was used to isolate peripheral blood mononuclear cells. Before DNA extraction, CD4+ and CD8+ T cells were sorted with FACS or magnetic beads.

General findings and caveats noted by the study authors: Some 30 CD8+ CDR3 sequences were shared between patients and controls but appeared highly expressed in patients and within their immunodominant clones. Between patients and healthy controls, no significant difference in CD8+ Simpson's diversity was found (P=0.060).

The sample comprised sorted CD4+, CD8+, or CD8+CD57+ T cells (not recorded which) from PBMCs. The chain employs TRBV19 and TRBJ2-1; TRBD1 is a possible D gene, resting on 6 matching bases. This TCR derives from a human donor with aplastic anemia. The CDR3 protein is CASSLQGQGYNEQFF. The bases are TGTGCCAGTAGTCTCCAGGGGCAGGGCTACAATGAGCAGTTCTTC.